A selection of T cell receptor beta chains follows, all from one sample in a study of shared clonotypes between healthy human individuals. The data were produced by immunoSEQ multiplex PCR, yet TCRdb's version contains in-frame clones alone and is incomplete. The table records roughly 2,300,000 clones, less than 95% of them present only once. Specimen: naive CD4+ T cells from PBMCs. The receptors were gathered from a man aged 18 to 29 in good health. Some clones in this sample may be carry-over from other donors' samples. Each CDR3 is given with its conserved first and last residue. The D gene is left open where the match is weak. Clone size appears in some rows only: once, few, many, or a class for an expanded clone.

J: TRBJ2-3; V: TRBV7-2; D: NA; size: NA; DNA: TGTGCCAGCAGCTTAGCGCTAAACAGGGTCACAGATACGCAGTATTTT; CDR3: CASSLALNRVTDTQYF
J: TRBJ2-3; V: TRBV7-9; D: NA; size: NA; DNA: TGTGCCAGCAGCCCCAAGGAGTATACGCAGTATTTT; CDR3: CASSPKEYTQYF
J: TRBJ2-5; V: TRBV28; D: NA; size: NA; DNA: TGTGCCAGCAGTTTTCGGGGGGCTGGGCAAGAGACCCAGTACTTC; CDR3: CASSFRGAGQETQYF
J: TRBJ1-1; V: TRBV13; D: NA; size: NA; DNA: TGTGCCAGCAGCTTAGATGGAGGGGCTGAAGCTTTCTTT; CDR3: CASSLDGGAEAFF
J: TRBJ2-2; V: TRBV5-1; D: NA; size: once; DNA: TGCGCCAGCAGTCGAGAGGGCGCGAACACCGGGGAGCTGTTTTTT; CDR3: CASSREGANTGELFF
J: TRBJ2-7; V: TRBV5-1; D: TRBD2; size: NA; DNA: TGCGCCAGCAGCCTGGGTAGCGGGATTTACGAGCAGTACTTC; CDR3: CASSLGSGIYEQYF
J: TRBJ2-1; V: TRBV5-4; D: TRBD2; size: NA; DNA: TGTGCCAGCAGCTCACTCCAGACTAGCGGGAACAATGAGCAGTTCTTC; CDR3: CASSSLQTSGNNEQFF
J: TRBJ2-3; V: TRBV29-1; D: TRBD2; size: NA; DNA: TGCAGCGTGAGCACCCTAGCGGGAGAGACGCAGTATTTT; CDR3: CSVSTLAGETQYF
J: TRBJ2-4; V: TRBV28; D: NA; size: once; DNA: TGTGCCAGCAGTCCCTGGGACACCGTAGCCAAAAACATTCAGTACTTC; CDR3: CASSPWDTVAKNIQYF
J: TRBJ2-6; V: TRBV5-1; D: NA; size: NA; DNA: TGCGCCAGCAGCGTTGACCCGGGTCCGTCTGGGGCCAACGTCCTGACTTTC; CDR3: CASSVDPGPSGANVLTF